The 27 T cell receptor beta chains presented below share a single source sample, sequenced in a study of OX40 agonist ivuxolimab in advanced cancers. The method was immunoSEQ multiplex PCR; TCRdb's version includes in-frame clones alone and lacks a portion of them. The data hold 50,000 to 85,000 clones, with 85% observed a single time. The sequencing here drew on CD4+ or CD8+ T cells sorted from blood, taken in a trial of the OX40 agonist ivuxolimab. The receptors shown here come from an adult with an advanced solid tumor such as melanoma, head and neck, liver or kidney cancer.

This clone was observed once. This rearrangement joins TRBV30 to TRBJ2-7, with D perhaps TRBD1 (5 bases). Trimming shortened V by 1 base and J by 6 bases, and 19 bases separated the two germline ends. The CDR3 covers 15 residues. CDR1 is GTSNPN and CDR2 is SVGIG in the germline V gene (reference sequence). The DNA for the CDR3 is TGTGCCTGGAGTGACCGACAGATTGTTGAGCTCGAGCAGTACTTC. It encodes CAWSDRQIVELEQYF.

The chain carries TRBV30 and TRBJ1-1; D perhaps matches TRBD1 (5 bases). The V and J ends lost 5 bases and 10 bases respectively, with 17 bases between them. The CDR3 sequence is 12 residues long. The germline V gene encodes CDR1 GTSNPN and CDR2 SVGIG (reference sequence). In DNA form, the CDR3 reads TGTGCCTGGGACACCGGGACCCGGAGAGCTTTCTTT. Translation gives CAWDTGTRRAFF.

This chain connects TRBV28 to TRBJ2-3; possibly TRBD1 for D (5 bases). The CDR3 consists of 14 residues. Trimming left V 7 bases short and J 6 bases short, with 17 bases between. The germline CDR1 and CDR2 sequences are MDHEN and SYDVKM. The CDR3 sequence is CASTLGRVRDTQYF. CDR3 coding DNA: TGTGCCAGCACCCTGGGCAGGGTCAGGGATACGCAGTATTTT.

In its sample, this clone was seen a few times. The V and J genes are TRBV28 and TRBJ2-1, with a weak D call TRBD1 (5 bases). Germline V CDR1 and CDR2: MDHEN, SYDVKM. V shed 7 bases and J shed 0 bases, with 10 bases lying between them. The CDR3 consists of 14 residues. The CDR3: CASTLQGSYNEQFF. For the CDR3, the DNA is TGTGCCAGCACTCTTCAGGGCTCCTACAATGAGCAGTTCTTC. The complete variable domain, with remaining parts taken from reference TRBV28 and TRBJ2-1, reads DVKVTQSSRYLVKRTGEKVFLECVQDMDHENMFWYRQDPGLGLRLIYFSYDVKMKEKGDIPEGYSVSREKKERFSLILESASTNQTSMYLCASTLQGSYNEQFFGPGTRLTVL.

This chain uses TRBV2 with TRBJ2-3; unclear D gene. The CDR3 is 11 amino acids. Germline V CDR1 and CDR2: SNHLY, FYNNEI. Deletions cut 3 bases from V and 8 bases from J, with 6 bases between. CDR3 DNA: TGTGCCAGCAGTGATGGAGTTACGCAGTATTTT. It specifies CASSDGVTQYF. The full variable domain, completed using reference TRBV2 and TRBJ2-3, is EPEVTQTPSHQVTQMGQEVILRCVPISNHLYFYWYRQILGQKVEFLVSFYNNEISEKSEIFDDQFSVERPDGSNFTLKIRSTKLEDSAMYFCASSDGVTQYFGPGTRLTVL.

This clone appeared a single time. The V gene is TRBV5-1, the J gene TRBJ2-7; 7 bases map to TRBD1. The germline gives CDR1 SGHRS, CDR2 YFSETQ. The CDR3 has 14 amino acids. V lost 4 bases and J lost 3; bases outside the gene matches: 7. The CDR3 coding sequence is TGCGCCAGCAGCAGCCGGGACAGTATCTACGAGCAGTACTTC. Translation gives CASSSRDSIYEQYF. Together with reference TRBV5-1 and TRBJ2-7, the CDR3 gives the full variable domain: KAGVTQTPRYLIKTRGQQVTLSCSPISGHRSVSWYQQTPGQGLQFLFEYFSETQRNKGNFPGRFSGRQFSNSRSEMNVSTLELGDSALYLCASSSRDSIYEQYFGPGTRLTVT.

CDR3 nucleotide sequence: TGTGCCAGCAGCTCAACCCGGGACAGGGCGAGCAATGAGCAGTTCTTC. Translated, it gives CASSSTRDRASNEQFF. The V call is TRBV11-3, the J call TRBJ2-1, with 9 bases identical to TRBD1. The CDR3 extends over 16 amino acids. CDR1 is SGHNT and CDR2 is YENEEA in the germline V gene. V dropped 4 bases and J dropped 6; count of bases not matched to a gene: 10.

This clone was found once. The chain has TRBV10-3 and TRBJ2-1; D is possibly TRBD2 (6 bases). V was shortened by 3 bases and J by 2 bases, with 8 bases between the two germline ends. This CDR3 has 14 residues. The germline V gene encodes CDR1 ENHRY and CDR2 SYGVKD. Here the CDR3 reads CAISEAGAYNEQFF. The CDR3 DNA reads TGTGCCATCAGTGAAGCGGGTGCCTACAATGAGCAGTTCTTC.

The chain has TRBV10-3 and TRBJ2-3; 8 bases agree with TRBD1. With 7 bases clipped from V and 4 bases from J, the junction kept 7 bases outside the gene matches. The CDR3 consists of 14 residues. Germline V gene sequence: CDR1 ENHRY, CDR2 SYGVKD. The CDR3 nucleotides read TGTGCCATCACCCCCCGGACAGGGTCAGATACGCAGTATTTT. Protein: CAITPRTGSDTQYF.

The rearrangement uses TRBV5-1 and TRBJ2-7; 8 bases map to TRBD1. The CDR3 spans 14 residues. V lost 4 bases to trimming and J lost 4 bases; unmatched junction nucleotides: 7. Germline CDR1 SGHRS, CDR2 YFSETQ. As DNA, the CDR3 is TGCGCCAGCAGCAACCCGACAGGGGCTTACGAGCAGTACTTC. It specifies CASSNPTGAYEQYF.

The chain couples TRBV27 to TRBJ1-3; no reliable D call. CDR3 length: 13 residues. The germline V gene has CDR1 MNHEY and CDR2 SMNVEV (reference sequence). V gave up 10 bases and J gave up 0 bases, with 10 bases separating them. CDR3 sequence reads: CATKRASGNTIYF. In DNA form, the CDR3 reads TGTGCCACTAAAAGGGCCTCTGGAAACACCATATATTTT.

The gene calls are TRBV28 and TRBJ2-5; 7 nucleotides line up with TRBD2. The ends lost 4 bases at V and 2 bases at J; junction bases unmatched: 7. The CDR3 spans 15 residues. CDR1 MDHEN and CDR2 SYDVKM come from the germline V gene. CDR3 coding DNA: TGTGCCAGCAGTTCTACGGGACTACCTCAAGAGACCCAGTACTTC. Translation: CASSSTGLPQETQYF.

V usage is TRBV5-6 and J usage is TRBJ1-2; D is uncertain. Trimming took 0 bases from V and 4 from J, leaving 4 bases between them. The V gene's germline CDR1 is SGHDT and CDR2 YYEEEE. CDR3 length equals 12 residues. The DNA for the CDR3 is TGTGCCAGCAGCTTGGAGAGCTATGGCTACACCTTC. Amino acids: CASSLESYGYTF.

V is TRBV6-1 and J is TRBJ1-2; D is uncertain. Trimming cost V 8 bases and J 3 bases, with 16 bases left between them. Germline lookup yields CDR1 MNHNS and CDR2 SASEGT. CDR3 length: 14 amino acids. This chain's CDR3 is CASVRASADYGYTF. As DNA, the CDR3 is TGTGCCAGCGTACGGGCCTCGGCAGACTATGGCTACACCTTC.

The rearrangement joins TRBV6-5 to TRBJ1-1; D call uncertain. Per germline, CDR1 MNHEY and CDR2 SVGAGI. The V gene lost 2 bases and the J gene lost 4 bases, with 17 bases spanning the gap. The CDR3 is made up of 16 amino acids. CDR3: CASSYGATLGGTEAFF. The CDR3 DNA reads as TGTGCCAGCAGTTACGGAGCGACCCTCGGAGGCACTGAAGCTTTCTTT.

The rearrangement joins TRBV6-6 to TRBJ2-2; 8 bases align to TRBD2. The CDR3 spans 14 residues. Germline CDR1 is MNHNY and CDR2 is SVGAGI (reference sequence). V was pared by 6 bases and J by 4 bases, with 4 bases of the junction left unmatched. The CDR3 sequence is CASRLAGLTGELFF. DNA of the CDR3: TGTGCCAGCAGGCTAGCGGGCCTCACCGGGGAGCTGTTTTTT.

The chain is built from TRBV6-6 and TRBJ1-2; no reliable D call. Germline-derived CDR1 and CDR2 are MNHNY and SVGAGI (reference sequence). There are 15 residues in the CDR3. V shed 6 bases and J shed 7 bases, with 21 bases lying between them. CDR3 amino acids: CASSPGPGPFRGYTF. The CDR3 DNA reads TGTGCCAGCAGCCCCGGGCCAGGACCCTTTCGTGGCTACACCTTC.

The CDR3 region has the DNA TGCAGTGCTAGCCGCTCCTACGAGCAGTACTTC. This codes for CSASRSYEQYF. V and J are TRBV20-1 and TRBJ2-7; no clear D. The CDR3 spans 11 residues. From germline, CDR1 is DFQATT and CDR2 SNEGSKA (reference sequence). With 3 bases removed from V and 0 bases from J, the gap between germline ends came to 3 bases.

Written as DNA, the CDR3 is TGTGCCTGGAGTGTCATCGGGGCGCAAGGCTACACCTTC. Its translation is CAWSVIGAQGYTF. The chain is built from TRBV30 and TRBJ1-2; perhaps TRBD1 as D (5 bases). The CDR3 has 13 amino acids. Per the germline V gene, CDR1 is GTSNPN and CDR2 is SVGIG (reference sequence). With 0 bases removed from V and 8 bases from J, the gap between germline ends came to 13 bases.

The gene calls are TRBV6-1 and TRBJ2-7; TRBD1 or TRBD2 may be the D gene (5 bases each). Per germline, CDR1 MNHNS and CDR2 SASEGT. V dropped 2 bases and J dropped 4 bases, with 18 bases sitting between them. This CDR3 is 16 amino acids long. CDR3 region: CASSENRQRLRYEQYF. CDR3 nucleotides: TGTGCCAGCAGTGAAAACAGACAGCGGTTAAGATACGAGCAGTACTTC.

The V and J genes are TRBV6-5 and TRBJ1-2; 12 bases map to TRBD1. This CDR3 has 16 amino acids. Germline trimming cut 2 bases from V and 5 bases from J; bases unmatched to any gene: 6. Germline V CDR1 and CDR2: MNHEY, SVGAGI. The CDR3 nucleotides read TGTGCCAGCAGTTACACAAGGGACAGGGGGCGGTATGGCTACACCTTC. Translated: CASSYTRDRGRYGYTF.

The J gene is TRBJ1-4, the V gene TRBV5-4; D is unclear. This CDR3 has 16 residues. Between the trimmed V and J ends, which lost 3 bases and 0 bases, there was a span of 12 bases. Germline V gene data show CDR1 as SGHNT and CDR2 as YYREEE (reference sequence). The CDR3 here is CASSSQRDATNEKLFF. Here the CDR3 DNA reads TGTGCCAGCAGCTCCCAGAGAGATGCAACTAATGAAAAACTGTTTTTT.

V and J are TRBV18 and TRBJ2-6; 8 bases line up with TRBD1. This CDR3 contains 16 residues. Germline V gives CDR1 KGHSH, CDR2 LQKENI. The trim removed 10 bases at V and 1 base at J, leaving 9 bases unmatched. CDR3 coding DNA: TGTGCCACCTCTTGGACAGGGAATTCTGGGGCCAACGTCCTGACTTTC. Its translation is CATSWTGNSGANVLTF.

The chain recombines TRBV7-2 with TRBJ1-2; tentatively, D is TRBD1 (5 bases). Germline lookup yields CDR1 SGHTA and CDR2 FQGNSA. Between the trimmed V and J ends, which lost 6 bases and 1 base, there was a span of 12 bases. The CDR3 extends over 14 amino acids. CDR3 coding DNA: TGTGCCAGCAGGACGGACACCAATAACTATGGCTACACCTTC. Translating it yields CASRTDTNNYGYTF.

This clone was detected a few times. Here the CDR3 reads CASSLRANYGYTF. In DNA, the CDR3 is TGTGCCAGCAGCCTCAGAGCTAACTATGGCTACACCTTC. V usage is TRBV5-6 and J usage is TRBJ1-2; D remains unclear. CDR1 SGHDT and CDR2 YYEEEE come from the germline V gene. CDR3 length equals 13 residues. Deletions cut 4 bases from V and 0 bases from J, with 7 bases between.

This CDR3 is CASSRYQETQYF. CDR3 in DNA: TGTGCCAGCTCACGGTACCAAGAGACCCAGTACTTC. V usage is TRBV18 and J usage is TRBJ2-5; D remains ambiguous. Trimming stripped 4 bases from V and 0 bases from J, with 3 bases between. Germline CDR1 KGHSH, CDR2 LQKENI. The CDR3 has 12 residues.

This clone was counted a few times. This rearrangement joins TRBV7-9 to TRBJ1-1; TRBD1 matches 10 bases. V was pared by 4 bases and J by 2 bases, with 4 bases of the junction left unmatched. Germline-derived CDR1 and CDR2 are SEHNR and FQNEAQ (reference sequence). The CDR3 covers 15 residues. The CDR3: CASSSGQGTNTEAFF. The DNA of the CDR3 is TGTGCCAGCAGCTCGGGACAGGGGACAAACACTGAAGCTTTCTTT.